Listed here are 8 T cell receptor beta chains from one sample, sequenced in a study of blood T cell repertoires in COVID-19. Data came from immunoSEQ multiplex PCR; TCRdb stores just in-frame clones and leaves some out. The table has 110,000 or so clones, about 85% seen once. The sample comprised peripheral blood. Receptors originate from a man aged 45-65 years with acute or convalescent COVID-19.

The genes are TRBV3-1 (or the pseudogene TRBV3-2) and TRBJ2-7; D not resolved. Trimming took off 4 bases at V and 6 bases at J, with 16 bases between the two ends. The CDR3 is made up of 14 amino acids. The germline gives CDR1 LGHDT, CDR2 YNNKEL (reference sequence). In DNA form, the CDR3 reads TGTGCCAGCAGCCTCGAGTATCTTGTTACCGAGCAGTACTTC. It is translated as CASSLEYLVTEQYF.

Written as DNA, the CDR3 is TGTGCCAGCAGTTTTTCTCTGGGGACTGTCAATGAGCAGTTCTTC. Its translation is CASSFSLGTVNEQFF. The rearrangement links TRBV28 to TRBJ2-1; D possibly corresponds to TRBD2 (6 bases). The CDR3 is 15 amino acids. The germline V gene encodes CDR1 MDHEN and CDR2 SYDVKM. Trimming cost V 3 bases and J 6 bases, with 15 bases left between them. The full variable domain, in which reference TRBV28 and TRBJ2-1 provide the parts outside the CDR3, is DVKVTQSSRYLVKRTGEKVFLECVQDMDHENMFWYRQDPGLGLRLIYFSYDVKMKEKGDIPEGYSVSREKKERFSLILESASTNQTSMYLCASSFSLGTVNEQFFGPGTRLTVL.

This chain uses TRBV25-1 with TRBJ1-1; maybe TRBD1 (5 bases). Germline V gene lookup returns CDR1 MGHDK and CDR2 SYGVNS. This CDR3 spans 13 amino acids. The V and J ends lost 0 bases and 5 bases respectively, with 7 bases between them. The CDR3 protein is CASSEYAGTEAFF. CDR3 DNA sequence: TGTGCCAGCAGTGAATATGCAGGGACTGAAGCTTTCTTT.

The rearrangement joins TRBV30 to TRBJ1-2; 9 positions match TRBD1. Germline V gene sequence: CDR1 GTSNPN, CDR2 SVGIG (reference sequence). Losses at the gene ends were 3 bases for V and 8 bases for J; bases not matched to a gene: 13. The CDR3 length is 15 residues. The CDR3 DNA sequence: TGTGCCTGGAGGACTCCGGGACAGGGAACGGGCGGCTACACCTTC. It is translated as CAWRTPGQGTGGYTF.

V gene TRBV19 combines with J gene TRBJ1-5, with no clear D. Trimming removed 3 bases from V and 6 bases from J, with 12 bases in between. This CDR3 spans 14 amino acids. Germline V gives CDR1 LNHDA, CDR2 SQIVND (reference sequence). The CDR3 loop is CASSMGPGSQPQHF. The CDR3 bases are TGTGCCAGTAGTATGGGCCCTGGGAGTCAGCCCCAGCATTTT.

The chain links TRBV18 to TRBJ2-1; 14 bases agree with TRBD2. This CDR3 spans 17 amino acids. V gave up 0 bases and J gave up 5 bases; unmatched junction bases: 3. Germline CDR1 and CDR2: KGHSH and LQKENI. CDR3 amino acids: CASSPPSGLAGDNEQFF. The CDR3 DNA sequence: TGTGCCAGCTCACCACCATCGGGACTAGCGGGAGACAATGAGCAGTTCTTC.

The rearrangement uses TRBV6-1 and TRBJ2-5; 10 bases are a match to TRBD2. The CDR3 extends over 16 amino acids. The V segment lost 4 bases and the J segment 5 bases; nucleotides outside the gene matches: 10. The germline CDR1 and CDR2 sequences are MNHNS and SASEGT. The CDR3 DNA sequence: TGTGCCAGCAGTGTGCTAGCGGGAGACATATGGGAGACCCAGTACTTC. Residues: CASSVLAGDIWETQYF.

The chain recombines TRBV11-1 with TRBJ2-3, with D possibly being TRBD2 (7 bases). Trimming removed 2 bases from V and 3 bases from J, with 12 bases in between. The CDR3 consists of 15 residues. The germline V gene has CDR1 SGHAT and CDR2 FQDESV (reference sequence). This chain's CDR3 is CASSLTGGGTDTQYF. Written as DNA, the CDR3 is TGTGCCAGCAGCTTAACGGGGGGCGGAACAGATACGCAGTATTTT.